This TCR beta chain was captured in a study of blood T cell repertoires in COVID-19. On the study more broadly: Sites across the United States, Italy and Spain contributed samples from acute and convalescent COVID-19.

This CDR3 comprises 14 residues. The germline CDR1 and CDR2 sequences are SGHAT and FQNNGV. V was clipped by 4 bases and J by 6 bases, with 13 bases between them. The repertoire was sequenced with immunoSEQ multiplex PCR; TCRdb's copy has only in-frame clones and lacks some. Counted here are roughly 300,000 clones, approximately 83% occurring once; the ten biggest clones make up roughly a tenth. The table lists this clone with a count of one. V and J are TRBV11-2 and TRBJ1-5, with D perhaps matching TRBD1 (5 bases). The sequence derives from a woman between 45 and 65 years old who had recovered from COVID-19. Sequencing used peripheral blood. The CDR3 DNA is TGTGCCAGCAGCTCCGTTGGGGGGGGTCAGCCCCAGCATTTT. Amino acid sequence: CASSSVGGGQPQHF.